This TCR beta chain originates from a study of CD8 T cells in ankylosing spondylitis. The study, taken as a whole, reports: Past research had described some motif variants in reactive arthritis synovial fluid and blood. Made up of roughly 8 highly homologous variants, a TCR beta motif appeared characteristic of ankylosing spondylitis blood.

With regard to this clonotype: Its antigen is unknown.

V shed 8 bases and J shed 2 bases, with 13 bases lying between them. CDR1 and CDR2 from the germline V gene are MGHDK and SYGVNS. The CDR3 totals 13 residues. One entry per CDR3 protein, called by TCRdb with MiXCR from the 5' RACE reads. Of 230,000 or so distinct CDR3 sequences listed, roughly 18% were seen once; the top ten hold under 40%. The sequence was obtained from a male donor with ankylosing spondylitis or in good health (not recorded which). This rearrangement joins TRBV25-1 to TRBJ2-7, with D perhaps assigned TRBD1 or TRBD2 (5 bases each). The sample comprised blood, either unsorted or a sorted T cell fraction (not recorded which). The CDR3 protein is CASGMMGAYEQYF. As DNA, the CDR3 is TGTGCCAGCGGCATGATGGGGGCCTACGAGCAGTACTTC.